The entry that follows covers one TCR beta chain sequence. These data originate in a study of blood T cell repertoires in COVID-19. Study overall: T cells, B-cell-depleted T cells, or PBMCs provided the cDNA or gDNA that served as material.

Original methodology: Amplification with reference gene primers provided the estimates of nucleated cell counts. The data were produced by immunoSEQ multiplex PCR, yet TCRdb's version contains in-frame clones alone and is incomplete. V, J and clone size derive from that table, while D and trimming were established from the DNA sequence. The data contain some 150,000 clones, 84% of them singletons. Individuals drawn from under 30 US areas were roughly 18 to 95 years old. Someone with COVID-19 had been met by exposed participants within 2 weeks before study entry. Germline CDR1 LNHNV, CDR2 YYDKDF (reference sequence). The germline V and J ends were trimmed by 8 bases and 1 base, with 15 bases remaining between them. The CDR3 is 15 residues long.

This chain connects TRBV15 to TRBJ2-1; TRBD2 might be the D (6 bases). The TCR was taken from a young woman who had been exposed to COVID-19. Sequenced sample: PBMCs or T cells enriched from blood (not recorded which). Written as DNA, the CDR3 is TGTGCCACCTCGAATCCCGGGACTTCCTACAATGAGCAGTTCTTC. Protein sequence: CATSNPGTSYNEQFF.